Listed below are T cell receptor beta chains from one sample, sequenced in a study of cytomegalovirus exposure and HLA in healthy donors. Profiling relied on immunoSEQ multiplex PCR, and the TCRdb table lists in-frame clones only, not all of them. The data hold roughly 100,000 clones, with roughly three quarters observed a single time. The sequencing input was PBMCs. Receptor source: a man aged 40-50 years in good health and CMV-seronegative. CDR3s include the opening cysteine and the closing phenylalanine or tryptophan. D genes are given only for firm matches. Expanded clones get a size class; other rows say once, few or many, or leave the size out.

few,TRBJ1-3,TRBD1,TRBV7-2,CASSSTGFGNTIYF,TGTGCCAGCAGCTCGACAGGGTTCGGAAACACCATATATTTT
few,TRBJ2-7,-,TRBV27,CASSPTRDEVSYEQYF,TGTGCCAGCAGTCCCACCCGAGACGAGGTCTCCTACGAGCAGTACTTC
-,TRBJ1-1,TRBD1,TRBV7-9,CASSPGQGYTEAFF,TGTGCCAGCAGCCCGGGACAGGGATACACTGAAGCTTTCTTT
-,TRBJ2-2,TRBD2,TRBV19,CASAYSGSSTGELFF,TGTGCCAGTGCGTATAGCGGGAGTAGCACCGGGGAGCTGTTTTTT
-,TRBJ1-5,-,TRBV2,CASSGGGYLGNQPQHF,TGTGCCAGCAGTGGGGGAGGGTATCTAGGCAATCAGCCCCAGCATTTT
-,TRBJ2-7,-,TRBV28,CASTRGPSEQYF,TGTGCCAGCACCCGAGGGCCCAGCGAGCAGTACTTC
-,TRBJ2-1,TRBD2,TRBV19,CASSRAGGLWEQFF,TGTGCCAGTAGTAGAGCGGGGGGGCTCTGGGAGCAGTTCTTC
-,TRBJ2-3,TRBD1,TRBV29-1,CSVEPWTGRTDTQYF,TGCAGCGTTGAGCCCTGGACAGGGCGCACAGATACGCAGTATTTT
-,TRBJ1-1,-,TRBV19,CASSRGTEAFF,TGTGCCAGTAGCCGAGGCACTGAAGCTTTCTTT
-,TRBJ2-1,-,TRBV5-1,CASSPLRAGSYNEQFF,TGCGCCAGCAGCCCTCTAAGGGCGGGGAGCTACAATGAGCAGTTCTTC
-,TRBJ1-2,TRBD1,TRBV29-1,CSVEADREIGSYGYTF,TGCAGCGTTGAAGCGGACAGGGAAATAGGGAGTTATGGCTACACCTTC
-,TRBJ1-1,-,TRBV5-5,CASSLSSEAFF,TGTGCCAGCAGCTTAAGCTCTGAAGCTTTCTTT
-,TRBJ2-7,TRBD2,TRBV5-4,CASSLGLREHEQYF,TGTGCCAGCAGCTTGGGTCTGCGGGAGCACGAGCAGTACTTC
-,TRBJ1-6,TRBD1,TRBV19,CASSPTGGLNSPLHF,TGTGCCAGTAGCCCTACAGGGGGGCTTAATTCACCCCTCCACTTT
-,TRBJ1-4,-,TRBV7-9,CASSQNQANEKLFF,TGTGCCAGCAGCCAAAACCAGGCTAATGAAAAACTGTTTTTT
-,TRBJ2-5,-,TRBV30,CAWSAPGDQYF,TGTGCCTGGAGCGCCCCCGGGGACCAGTACTTC
-,TRBJ1-2,TRBD1,TRBV6-5,CASSYDVGGIYGYTF,TGTGCCAGCAGTTACGACGTAGGGGGCATTTATGGCTACACCTTC
few,TRBJ2-7,-,TRBV10-2,CASRGQSLTYEQYF,TGCGCCAGCAGAGGACAGTCACTCACCTACGAGCAGTACTTC
-,TRBJ1-2,-,TRBV19,CASSMDQGVYGYTF,TGTGCCAGTAGTATGGATCAGGGTGTCTATGGCTACACCTTC
-,TRBJ2-2,TRBD2,TRBV10-2,CASSDGRTSENTGELFF,TGCGCCAGCAGTGATGGGAGGACTAGCGAGAACACCGGGGAGCTGTTTTTT
few,TRBJ2-5,-,TRBV21-1,CASVTTGPSPETQYF,TGTGCCAGCGTTACAACAGGGCCCTCGCCCGAGACCCAGTACTTC
few,TRBJ1-1,-,TRBV27,CASSPRFHRGTEAFF,TGTGCCAGCAGTCCCCGGTTTCACCGGGGCACTGAAGCTTTCTTT
once,TRBJ2-1,TRBD1,TRBV5-4,CASSSGGTGYNEQFF,TGTGCCAGCAGCTCTGGGGGGACAGGGTACAATGAGCAGTTCTTC
-,TRBJ1-2,TRBD1,TRBV7-9,CASSAGGAGYTF,TGTGCCAGCAGCGCAGGGGGCGCGGGCTACACCTTC
-,TRBJ1-6,TRBD1,TRBV2,CASSVGTGGTALHF,TGTGCCAGCAGTGTGGGGACAGGGGGCACGGCCCTCCACTTT
-,TRBJ2-3,-,TRBV29-1,CSVWGGGSQSTDTQYF,TGCAGCGTTTGGGGGGGCGGGTCCCAATCCACAGATACGCAGTATTTT
few,TRBJ1-5,TRBD1,TRBV5-8,CASSLDPTGSQPQHF,TGTGCCAGCAGCTTGGACCCGACAGGGAGTCAGCCCCAGCATTTT
-,TRBJ2-7,-,TRBV11-2,CASSPRRDSNYEQYF,TGTGCCAGCAGCCCAAGGCGGGACTCAAACTACGAGCAGTACTTC
-,TRBJ1-2,TRBD1,TRBV19,CASAGQGLANYGYTF,TGTGCCAGTGCCGGACAGGGCCTAGCTAACTATGGCTACACCTTC